This T cell receptor beta chain comes out of a study of T cells in localized non-small cell lung cancer. Overall study findings and caveats: When the top 100 tumor clones were examined, a median around 58 of them also appeared in the adjacent lung, which was paired and uninvolved. Blood T cell density predicted longer survival; adjacent-lung clonality, shorter. It was uninvolved adjacent lung that showed the highest T cell clonality, exceeding tumor.

Sequenced by immunoSEQ multiplex PCR; TCRdb stores in-frame clones only, minus some. The sample gives around 41,000 clones, about 90% of which show up once; about 2.6% is in the top ten. With regard to this clone: Its specificity is not known.

The ends were cut back, 7 bases at V and 3 bases at J, with 10 bases in the middle. This CDR3 is 13 amino acids long. Germline V gene sequence: CDR1 MDHEN, CDR2 SYDVKM. The specimen was peripheral blood, collected before any cancer treatment. This sequence joins TRBV28 and TRBJ1-5; D is uncertain. The source of this sequence is a female donor older than 55 with stage I squamous cell lung carcinoma. The CDR3 sequence is CASKEGLNQPQHF. In DNA form, the CDR3 reads TGTGCCAGCAAGGAGGGCCTCAATCAGCCCCAGCATTTT.